This TCR beta chain was identified in a study of control samples from healthy donors and cancer patients (dated by TCRdb to 2018 to 2021). Receptor libraries were prepared by the immunoSEQ multiplex PCR assay. TCRdb took this table from immuneACCESS and kept in-frame rearrangements with V and J called. Such tables lack part of the clones; where checked against another copy, unresolved V genes explain under half of the gap, and the rest is unexplained. The sample includes around 200,000 clones, with over 80% observed a single time. More than 1.1% of the sample is held by the ten biggest clonotypes. Worth noting for this clone: No cognate antigen has been identified for it. No base quality values were provided; no much bigger clone lies one nucleotide off.

Its CDR3 holds 14 amino acids, cysteine through phenylalanine. CDR3 DNA is the only sequence kept; it has 42 bases, read in frame from the first base. Sequences MGHRA (CDR1) and YSYEKL (CDR2) are obtained from the germline V gene. Trimming takes 4 bases from V and 8 bases from J, and the germline ends sit 14 bases apart. This chain joins TRBV4-1 to TRBJ1-4, with the D gene too uncertain to name. The sequenced sample consisted of blood. The sequence was obtained from a man aged 18 to 30 in good health. The CDR3: CASSPPGRKEKLFF. The DNA is TGCGCCAGCAGCCCCCCGGGGAGAAAGGAAAAACTGTTTTTT.